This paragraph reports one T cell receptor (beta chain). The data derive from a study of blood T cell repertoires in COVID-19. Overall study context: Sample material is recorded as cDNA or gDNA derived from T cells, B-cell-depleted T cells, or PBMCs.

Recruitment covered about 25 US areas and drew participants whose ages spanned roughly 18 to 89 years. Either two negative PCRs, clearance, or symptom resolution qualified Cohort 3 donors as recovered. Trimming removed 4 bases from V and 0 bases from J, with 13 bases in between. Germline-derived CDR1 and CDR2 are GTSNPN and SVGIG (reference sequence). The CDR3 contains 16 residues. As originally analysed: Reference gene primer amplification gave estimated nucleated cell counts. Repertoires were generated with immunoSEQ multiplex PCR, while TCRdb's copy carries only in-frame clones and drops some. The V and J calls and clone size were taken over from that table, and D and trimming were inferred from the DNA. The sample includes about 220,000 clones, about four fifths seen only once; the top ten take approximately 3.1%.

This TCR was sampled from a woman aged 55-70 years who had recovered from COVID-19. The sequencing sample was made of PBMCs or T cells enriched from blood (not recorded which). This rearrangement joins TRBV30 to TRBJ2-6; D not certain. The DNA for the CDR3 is TGTGCCTGGAATCCCAAGACTCTCTCTGGGGCCAACGTCCTGACTTTC. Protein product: CAWNPKTLSGANVLTF.